These 25 T cell receptor beta chains were all obtained from the same sample, sequenced in a study of control samples from healthy donors and cancer patients. Some clones are missing from TCRdb's copy, which holds only in-frame ones; the method was immunoSEQ multiplex PCR. The sample shows about 58,000 clones, almost 90% of them seen only once. Input material: PBMCs. Every receptor here comes from a man aged 55-75 years with colorectal cancer.

This chain uses TRBV5-4 with TRBJ1-1; maybe TRBD1 (5 bases). Trimming cost V 4 bases and J 4 bases, with 23 bases left between them. Germline V gene data show CDR1 as SGHNT and CDR2 as YYREEE (reference sequence). The CDR3 runs 17 residues. CDR3 DNA: TGTGCCAGCAGCCCCCCGGGACTCCCTACCGGGGGCACTGAAGCTTTCTTT. This translates into CASSPPGLPTGGTEAFF.

The genes are TRBV5-5 and TRBJ1-1, with a tentative D call TRBD1 (6 bases). The CDR3 runs to 15 residues. V lost 4 bases and J 0 bases, leaving 13 bases between the germline ends. Germline V gene lookup returns CDR1 SGHKS and CDR2 YYEKEE (reference sequence). CDR3 protein: CASSVRDNLNTEAFF. The CDR3 nucleotides read TGTGCCAGCAGCGTACGGGACAACCTGAACACTGAAGCTTTCTTT.

This clone was seen only once. V usage is TRBV4-2 and J usage is TRBJ2-7, with 7 bases aligning to TRBD1. This CDR3 has 16 amino acids. With 4 bases clipped from V and 0 bases from J, the junction kept 9 bases outside the gene matches. The germline V gene encodes CDR1 LGHNA and CDR2 YNFKEQ. CDR3 sequence reads: CASSPLEGDSSYEQYF. The CDR3 coding sequence is TGTGCCAGCAGCCCCCTCGAGGGGGACAGCTCCTACGAGCAGTACTTC.

The V call is TRBV28, the J call TRBJ2-1; tentative D call: TRBD2 (6 bases). The V gene's germline CDR1 is MDHEN and CDR2 SYDVKM. The CDR3 loop spans 16 amino acids. V gave up 5 bases and J gave up 0 bases, with 14 bases separating them. The DNA of the CDR3 is TGTGCCAGCAGTCCCCTCGGGGGAAGCTCCTACAATGAGCAGTTCTTC. As protein: CASSPLGGSSYNEQFF.

Only one count was recorded for this clone. The chain combines TRBV7-9 with TRBJ1-2; D is unresolved. The CDR3 covers 14 residues. With 1 base removed from V and 4 bases from J, the gap between germline ends came to 10 bases. Germline values: CDR1 SEHNR, CDR2 FQNEAQ (reference sequence). The CDR3 DNA sequence: TGTGCCAGCAGCTTAGTCTCCAGCACCTATGGCTACACCTTC. Protein product: CASSLVSSTYGYTF.

The chain is built from TRBV10-1 and TRBJ2-2; 11 positions agree with TRBD2. Trimming at V came to 11 bases and at J to 6 bases, leaving 35 bases not matched to a gene. The CDR3 contains 23 residues. CDR1 and CDR2 (germline): WNHNN, SYGVQD (reference sequence). DNA for the CDR3: TGCGCCTGCACGCGTCATAAGGTCCGGGCGACTAGCGGGGAAACACCCCCCCCCGGGGAGCTGTTTTTT. Translating gives CACTRHKVRATSGETPPPGELFF.

This clone was detected only once. This sequence joins TRBV7-9 and TRBJ2-2, with D perhaps being TRBD1 or TRBD2 (5 bases each). Trimming removed 7 bases from V and 6 bases from J, with 21 bases in between. Germline values: CDR1 SEHNR, CDR2 FQNEAQ (reference sequence). The CDR3 has 16 residues. The CDR3 protein is CASIKPGPSGPGELFF. In DNA, the CDR3 is TGTGCCAGCATCAAACCGGGACCCTCGGGGCCCGGGGAGCTGTTTTTT.

The chain joins TRBV9 to TRBJ2-5; D gene uncertain. The CDR3 spans 11 residues. Germline CDR1 reads SGDLS; CDR2 reads YYNGEE. Trimming pared 3 bases from V and 4 bases from J, leaving 4 bases between. The CDR3 nucleotides read TGTGCCAGCAGCGCCGGAGAGACCCAGTACTTC. The encoded protein is CASSAGETQYF.

The chain uses TRBV28 and TRBJ1-5; 7 nucleotides align to TRBD1. The CDR3 has 15 residues. V lost 7 bases and J lost 0; bases outside the gene matches: 6. The V gene's germline CDR1 is MDHEN and CDR2 SYDVKM. The CDR3 nucleotides read TGTGCCAGCAAGGGGGCAGGGGGTAGCAATCAGCCCCAGCATTTT. Its translation is CASKGAGGSNQPQHF. Filled out from reference TRBV28 and TRBJ1-5, the complete variable domain reads DVKVTQSSRYLVKRTGEKVFLECVQDMDHENMFWYRQDPGLGLRLIYFSYDVKMKEKGDIPEGYSVSREKKERFSLILESASTNQTSMYLCASKGAGGSNQPQHFGDGTRLSIL.

A single count supports this clone. This chain uses TRBV5-1 with TRBJ2-7; TRBD2 agrees at 7 bases. The germline V gene has CDR1 SGHRS and CDR2 YFSETQ. The ends lost 4 bases at V and 0 bases at J; junction bases unmatched: 4. CDR3 length: 14 amino acids. CDR3 DNA: TGCGCCAGCAGCCGAACGGGGGGCTCCTACGAGCAGTACTTC. It specifies CASSRTGGSYEQYF.

CDR3 loop: CASSPTLGRNQPQHF. CDR3 sequence (DNA): TGTGCCAGCAGCCCGACCCTGGGGAGGAATCAGCCCCAGCATTTT. The chain employs TRBV27 and TRBJ1-5, with no clear D. The V gene's germline CDR1 is MNHEY and CDR2 SMNVEV (reference sequence). The V and J ends lost 6 bases and 4 bases respectively, with 16 bases between them. This CDR3 is built from 15 residues.

This rearrangement joins TRBV7-9 to TRBJ2-1; D may be TRBD2 (6 bases). The V end was cut by 6 bases, the J end by 6 bases, with 27 bases between. The CDR3 extends over 18 amino acids. From germline, CDR1 is SEHNR and CDR2 FQNEAQ (reference sequence). CDR3 sequence reads: CASSSLQWTTGFSNEQFF. The DNA of the CDR3 is TGTGCCAGCAGTTCCCTTCAATGGACTACAGGCTTTTCCAATGAGCAGTTCTTC. The variable domain in full, completed from reference TRBV7-9 and TRBJ2-1, reads DTGVSQNPRHKITKRGQNVTFRCDPISEHNRLYWYRQTLGQGPEFLTYFQNEAQLEKSRLLSDRFSAERPKGSFSTLEIQRTEQGDSAMYLCASSSLQWTTGFSNEQFFGPGTRLTVL.

Notes on this clone: This sample also contains other DNA sequences that code for the same CDR3. This sequence joins TRBV30 and TRBJ1-4; weak D call: TRBD1 (5 bases). V was clipped by 2 bases and J by 7 bases, with 14 bases between them. Germline V gene data show CDR1 as GTSNPN and CDR2 as SVGIG (reference sequence). The CDR3 length is 14 residues. The DNA for the CDR3 is TGTGCCTGGAGTATCGGGGGGTGGGGTGAAAAACTGTTTTTT. This sequence encodes CAWSIGGWGEKLFF.

This clone is categorized as medium-sized. The rearrangement links TRBV28 to TRBJ1-6; 7 bases are a match to TRBD1. This CDR3 has 14 amino acids. V gave up 3 bases and J gave up 10 bases; unmatched junction bases: 6. Germline CDR1 MDHEN, CDR2 SYDVKM. CDR3 in amino acids: CASSFSTGVSPLHF. CDR3 coding DNA: TGTGCCAGCAGTTTCAGTACAGGGGTATCACCCCTCCACTTT.

This clone was observed a few times. V and J are TRBV2 and TRBJ2-7; D perhaps matches TRBD2 (5 bases). V gave up 7 bases and J gave up 1 base, with 8 bases separating them. Germline V lookup: CDR1 SNHLY, CDR2 FYNNEI. The CDR3 has 12 residues. CDR3 residues: CASNEGSYEQYF. CDR3 DNA sequence: TGTGCCAGCAACGAGGGTTCCTACGAGCAGTACTTC.

This clone was seen only once. V usage is TRBV2 and J usage is TRBJ2-2, with 8 bases that match TRBD1. The CDR3 spans 15 residues. Unmatched junction bases numbered 11, after V lost 8 bases and J lost 6 bases. CDR1 and CDR2 from the germline V gene are SNHLY and FYNNEI. The CDR3 reads CASGARTGRPGELFF. CDR3 DNA sequence: TGTGCCAGCGGGGCCAGGACAGGGAGGCCCGGGGAGCTGTTTTTT.

As concerns this clone: Mismatch with germline at one junction end may stem from a read error. J is TRBJ1-2 and V is TRBV27; TRBD1 might be the D (6 bases). The CDR3 has 13 residues. Germline V gives CDR1 MNHEY, CDR2 SMNVEV (reference sequence). CDR3 sequence (DNA): TGTGCCAGCACCCCCGACAGGAACTATGGCTACGCCTTC. This sequence encodes CASTPDRNYGYAF.

J is TRBJ1-5 and V is TRBV30; no firm D call. The V end lost 1 base, the J end lost 5 bases, and 18 bases lay between the germline ends. Germline V lookup: CDR1 GTSNPN, CDR2 SVGIG (reference sequence). This CDR3 comprises 16 residues. The CDR3 spells CAWSAFGGPRYQPQHF. The CDR3 DNA is TGTGCCTGGAGTGCTTTTGGTGGCCCGCGATATCAGCCCCAGCATTTT.

In this sample, this clone turned up once. The J gene is TRBJ1-6, the V gene TRBV5-6; D perhaps matches TRBD1 (5 bases). Germline V gene sequence: CDR1 SGHDT, CDR2 YYEEEE. V was clipped by 4 bases and J by 7 bases, with 12 bases between them. The CDR3 runs 14 residues. As DNA, the CDR3 is TGTGCCAGCAGCCCGGGACTGTGGAATTCACCCCTCCACTTT. Amino acids: CASSPGLWNSPLHF. The full variable domain, with the rest looked up from reference TRBV5-6 and TRBJ1-6, is DAGVTQSPTHLIKTRGQQVTLRCSPKSGHDTVSWYQQALGQGPQFIFQYYEEEERQRGNFPDRFSGHQFPNYSSELNVNALLLGDSALYLCASSPGLWNSPLHFGNGTRLTVT.

With respect to this clone: In the same sample, other DNA sequences code for this CDR3. This chain connects TRBV9 to TRBJ2-3; D possibly uses TRBD1 or TRBD2 (5 bases each). This CDR3 is 14 amino acids long. The germline V gene encodes CDR1 SGDLS and CDR2 YYNGEE. The V gene lost 0 bases and the J gene lost 1 base, with 6 bases spanning the gap. CDR3 sequence reads: CASSVAGRTDTQYF. The CDR3 DNA follows: TGTGCCAGCAGCGTAGCGGGGCGCACAGATACGCAGTATTTT.

The chain uses TRBV7-9 and TRBJ2-7; 10 bases fit TRBD1. The CDR3 has 14 amino acids. The ends lost 8 bases at V and 3 bases at J; junction bases unmatched: 7. Germline values: CDR1 SEHNR, CDR2 FQNEAQ (reference sequence). The DNA of the CDR3 is TGTGCCAGCGAAAGGACAGGGGGGATCTACGAGCAGTACTTC. Its translation is CASERTGGIYEQYF.

This chain joins TRBV4-2 and TRBJ2-5; 11 bases map to TRBD1. The CDR3 totals 14 residues. Germline V CDR1 and CDR2: LGHNA, YNFKEQ. Trimming at V came to 8 bases and at J to 4 bases, leaving 6 bases not matched to a gene. The DNA of the CDR3 is TGTGCCAGCGCGGGACAGGGGGGTGCAGAGACCCAGTACTTC. Protein product: CASAGQGGAETQYF.

The V gene is TRBV9, the J gene TRBJ2-3; perhaps TRBD2 as D (5 bases). The CDR3 is 15 amino acids. CDR1 and CDR2 (germline): SGDLS, YYNGEE. The germline V and J ends were trimmed by 3 bases and 2 bases, with 13 bases remaining between them. The CDR3 reads CASSESWGVTDTQYF. The CDR3 region has the DNA TGTGCCAGCAGCGAAAGCTGGGGAGTCACAGATACGCAGTATTTT.

This rearrangement joins TRBV19 to TRBJ2-2, with D possibly being TRBD2 (6 bases). The V end lost 7 bases, the J end lost 3 bases, and 15 bases lay between the germline ends. The CDR3 extends over 15 amino acids. Germline V CDR1 and CDR2: LNHDA, SQIVND (reference sequence). CDR3 DNA sequence: TGTGCCAGTATCAATCGGGACTCCCACACCGGGGAGCTGTTTTTT. This gives the protein CASINRDSHTGELFF.

The chain recombines TRBV20-1 with TRBJ1-1, with unresolved D. Germline-derived CDR1 and CDR2 are DFQATT and SNEGSKA (reference sequence). Trimming cost V 3 bases and J 0 bases, with 11 bases left between them. The CDR3 is 14 amino acids. The CDR3 bases are TGCAGTGCTAGTCGAGGCAACTTGAACACTGAAGCTTTCTTT. Translating it yields CSASRGNLNTEAFF.